The clone carrying this TCR beta chain was observed a few times. Its antigen is unidentified. With 2 bases clipped from V and 6 bases from J, the junction kept 5 bases outside the gene matches. There are 15 residues in the CDR3. Germline CDR1 SGHRS, CDR2 YFSETQ. This sample is drawn from a study of post-analysis software for immune sequencing data. Study-wide background: Courses of disease covered relapsing-remitting, secondary progressive and progressive-relapsing multiple sclerosis.

Study-level results: For normalized Chao1 diversity, multiple sclerosis patients scored significantly lower than controls did. In patients, 4 to 6 TRBV segments were more frequent than in controls, with TRBV5-6, TRBV5-1 and TRBV20-1 among them. Analysis by F measure revealed that same-batch samples clustered strongly together.

Unique molecular identifiers were carried by the TCR beta cDNA libraries. Input amounts of roughly 0.85 to 10 million T cells were used. These gave 500,000 or so cDNA molecules, so each molecule approximated one T cell. TCRdb re-analysed the PCR reads in MiXCR, keeping a single row per CDR3 protein. The sample has 820,000 or so distinct CDR3 sequences; approximately 57% are singletons. Input material: blood. This chain uses TRBV5-1 with TRBJ2-7; TRBD2 matches at 13 bases. The receptor's source is a girl aged 5 to 17 with multiple sclerosis. The CDR3 bases are TGCGCCAGCAGCTTAGGGACTAGCGGGACGGGCGAGCAGTACTTC. Translated: CASSLGTSGTGEQYF.